This TCR beta chain was documented in a study of blood T cell repertoires in COVID-19. About the research overall: COVID-19 samples, acute and convalescent, were from the United States, Italy and Spain.

One Seattle source followed patients from active infection through their disease course. Trimming shortened V by 3 bases and J by 5 bases, and 12 bases separated the two germline ends. The CDR3 has 15 amino acids. Per the germline V gene, CDR1 is SGHNT and CDR2 is YYREEE (reference sequence). Under the authors' procedure: Quantification of nucleated cells was approximated via reference gene primer amplification. Only in-frame clones appear in the TCRdb table, and some are missing; sequencing was by immunoSEQ multiplex PCR. That table is the source of V, J and clone size, and D and trimming were worked out from the DNA. This sample yields 350,000 to 400,000 clones, of which 75% to 90% are seen a single time; under 8.5% belongs to the top ten.

This TCR came from a woman aged 55 to 70 with COVID-19, enrolled during active disease. The chain links TRBV5-4 to TRBJ1-6; TRBD1 might be the D (5 bases). The specimen was peripheral blood. CDR3 bases: TGTGCCAGCAGCTGGGGGGTCCTTAATAATTCACCCCTCCACTTT. Translated, it gives CASSWGVLNNSPLHF.